This TCR beta chain is from a study of cytomegalovirus exposure and HLA in healthy donors (dated by TCRdb to 2015 to 2018). About the investigation overall: An earlier analysis of approximately 640 of the donors reported about 250 Gb of sequence data and 117 million unique TCR beta sequences from some 180 million T cells. Roughly 300 gigabases of sequencing data and around 80 million unique TCR sequences made up an early release that covered several hundred HLA-typed donors. Among the approximately 420 genotyped donors, 75% to 90% belonged to the genetic ancestry cluster associated with self-reported Caucasian donors. The study aimed to test whether cataloging public T cell receptors could reveal signatures of past pathogen exposure. The study profiled the T cell repertoires of under 850 subjects by immunosequencing and related them to cytomegalovirus serostatus. Besides the first cohort of roughly 640 subjects, a separate validation cohort made up of about 120 different subjects was used. High-throughput TCR immunosequencing, statistical association of individual TCRs with disease status, and machine learning were combined to predict cytomegalovirus infection status. To study patterns of TCR occurrence, a later analysis re-analyzed previously published TCR beta repertoires from around 660 donors and added high-resolution HLA genotyping. Rather than using new phenotypic data, the later analysis identified candidate immune exposures from TCR beta sequences and from how often those sequences occurred across donors. To decide whether each TCR beta V gene segment behaved as functional or pseudogenic, an earlier analysis of fewer than 750 of the donors relied on high-throughput TCR beta sequencing. Alongside the repertoire data, information on donor age, sex, ethnicity and CMV serostatus was compiled. A later genetic analysis used genome-wide SNP genotypes for about 60% of the roughly 700 donors, treating that subset as a discovery cohort. Every discovery cohort repertoire had been produced on one sequencing platform. HLA typing included class I and class II loci at four-digit resolution. Typing coverage varied by locus: roughly 629-630 donors for A, B, C, DRB1 and DQB1; more than 500 for DQA1; some 610 for DPA1; roughly 470 for DPB1. Four or five DR-DQ haplotypes were treated as single units for association and clustering because of strong linkage in the cohort. On average, over 200,000 unique TCR beta nucleotide sequences were sequenced per donor among a few hundred genotyped donors of the cohort, with roughly 20% of those sequences being non-productive.

A remark on this clone: No cognate antigen has been identified for it. No base-level quality is on record; no much larger clone is a single base apart.

V is shortened by 4 bases, J by 4 bases, and the region joining them spans 18 bases. The CDR3 holds 15 amino acids from the cysteine to the phenylalanine. Left in the record is the CDR3 DNA by itself, 45 bases read in frame from the first base. Based on the germline V gene, the CDR1 and CDR2 sequences are SGDLS and YYNGEE. The cohort consisted of 650 to 700 healthy bone marrow donors. Cohort members were all nominally healthy when sampled, although unrecorded immune exposures were likely present. The donor was CMV seropositive and belonged to the group of 250 to 300 seropositive cohort members. A peripheral blood sample was collected from each donor, and TCR beta sequencing was performed on peripheral blood mononuclear cells. Genomic DNA was extracted from the blood cell samples with the Qiagen DNeasy Blood Extraction Kit. The library was generated by the immunoSEQ multiplex PCR assay. A mixture of 60 forward primers for TCR Vbeta segments and 13 reverse primers for TCR Jbeta segments was used in the multiplex PCR. The CDR3 region of rearranged TCR beta genes was amplified from genomic DNA with a multiplex PCR assay. On the Illumina HiSeq System, the amplified TCR beta libraries were sequenced as 87-base-pair reads. The original pipeline was this. A later analysis tallied roughly 80 million unique TCR beta chains across the 700 or so repertoires, and about 12 million of those chains were shared by two or more donors. To remove PCR and sequencing errors, raw reads were error-corrected and collapsed into unique sequences using a nearest-neighbor algorithm that merged closely related sequences. Alignment of CDR3 sequences to IMGT reference sequences was used to assign V, D and J gene segments. For a sequence to be retained, a match of at least six nucleotides was required to both a V gene segment and a J gene segment. A rearrangement was called productive if the CDR3 had no stop codons and remained in frame with V and J, and every other rearrangement was called non-productive. Following IMGT convention, CDR3 was defined as the stretch from the second conserved V-encoded cysteine up to the conserved J-encoded phenylalanine. Sequences without an unambiguous match to a single V gene segment were excluded from the earlier analysis of over 500 of the donors. In an earlier analysis of some 590 of the donors, V segments were called functional above 56.7% productive rearrangements and were called segregating when the between-donor standard deviation exceeded 5%. A statistical classification framework was built to diagnose cytomegalovirus status from the catalog of TCR beta chain sequences. In a later analysis, TCR nucleotide sequences were compared against IMGT/GENE-DB human TR gene sequences so that V and J genes could be assigned. A later analysis assigned CDR3 sequences and most-parsimonious VDJ recombination scenarios with the TCRdist pipeline. In a later analysis, each TCR beta chain was defined by its CDR3 amino acid sequence together with its V-gene family, and reads lacking a unique V-gene family were excluded. To address suspected cross-contamination and a sequencing artifact, a later analysis removed several hundred highly shared, low-generation-probability nucleotide sequences. In a later analysis, a clonal expansion index was calculated for each public chain from normalized within-repertoire ranks of inferred template counts. A later analysis computed generation probabilities with a VDJ recombination model fitted to out-of-frame rearrangements, and checked the results against IGoR. Hypergeometric tests were used in a later analysis to score TCR-TCR, TCR-HLA and TCR-CMV co-occurrence, with a repertoire-size bias correction applied to the TCR pairs. To estimate false discovery rates, a later analysis permuted the HLA or CMV assignments 20 times. A later analysis grouped co-occurring TCRs with DBSCAN, adding TCRdist sequence similarity when clustering within HLA-allele-positive subsets. Repertoires with fewer than 30,000 or more than 120,000 public chains were left out of co-occurrence clustering, as were a few repertoires with anomalous nucleotide sharing. TCRdb's version of the immuneACCESS table is confined to in-frame rearrangements and falls short of the full clone set. An unresolved V gene accounts for under half of the shortfall where checked; the remainder is of unknown origin. Clonal size and the V and J genes are those of that table, whereas D and trimming came from the DNA. The sample yields under 100,000 clones; more than 50% were counted once. About 15% of the sample rests with the top ten.

What the authors observed across the whole study: Three of the identified cytomegalovirus-associated TCR beta chains were confirmed in vitro to be specific for cytomegalovirus antigens. A cluster of highly shared sequence variants was judged likely to represent a technical artifact of the sequencing pipeline. A later analysis found that TCR association rates varied across HLA loci, with DRB1 alleles showing the most associated TCRs and HLA-C alleles the fewest. In a later analysis, HLA-associated TCR beta chains were found to be more clonally expanded and to have lower generation probabilities than equally common non-associated chains. Because the 87-base-pair reads could not distinguish some IMGT-functional V segments, including TRBV6-2 and TRBV6-3, those segments were excluded. A further reported finding was that TCR beta sequences accurately predicted the HLA-A and HLA-B alleles for most subjects in the first cohort. In a later analysis, several top co-occurrence clusters were reported to appear linked to parvovirus B19, influenza, CMV and Epstein-Barr virus. When HLA alleles, especially DR and DQ, strongly co-occurred, TCR associations were difficult to assign to individual alleles. V-gene and J-gene trimming of TCR beta chains was associated with a missense DCLRE1C variant in a later genetic analysis, and the association was replicated in an independent cohort. In this cohort, only TCR beta chains were sequenced, and detectable features were limited by the absence of alpha or paired-chain data. According to a later analysis, most CMV-associated TCR beta chains appeared to be HLA-restricted, and the HLA associations seemed to be driven largely by CMV exposure. CMV serostatus was the only immune exposure information available for the cohort. The study gave a list of 150 to 200 TCR beta chains associated with cytomegalovirus. According to the authors, the approach could potentially be generalized to other disease states and immunological phenotypes. In both the original and validation cohorts, the classifier was reported to diagnose cytomegalovirus status with high specificity and sensitivity. HLA typing was unavailable for some donors at each locus, so association tests used only the typed subset. Broadly in line with IMGT annotations, most TCR beta V segments showed up in productive rearrangements about 90% or about 30% of the time in an earlier analysis of under 700 of the donors. Most TCR sequences were seen in very few donors, while some public TCRs were found in many individuals. The presence/absence analyses assumed that sequencing depth was roughly uniform across donors, and that assumption may not be true. At a false discovery rate of 0.05, a later analysis linked under 20,000 TCR beta sequences to specific HLA alleles. In a later genetic analysis, fewer N-insertions in productive TCRs were reported among donors in an Asian-associated ancestry cluster than the roughly 640-donor mean. The earlier analysis of 450 to 700 of the donors excluded approximately 15 rarely observed V segments, including chromosome 9 orphons, because counts were too low. Linkage disequilibrium might explain the correlated functional status among segregating V segments, but an unknown experimental factor could not be ruled out.

The source of this sequence is a woman between 35 and 50 years old in good health and CMV-seropositive. The sample consisted of PBMCs. Here the chain combines TRBV9 and TRBJ2-7; the D gene is perhaps TRBD2, on 6 matching bases. In nucleotide form, the sequence is TGTGCCAGCAGCACTACCGGGACGGAGGGATACGAGCAGTACTTC. Translated, it reads CASSTTGTEGYEQYF.